The 30 T cell receptor beta chains below were found in one sample sequenced in a study of blood T cell repertoires in COVID-19 (dated by TCRdb to about 2020). The library was prepared using the immunoSEQ multiplex PCR assay. TCRdb mirrors the immuneACCESS table, restricted to in-frame sequences. Some clones are absent from its copies; in checked studies, under half trace to an unresolved V gene, and the reason for the others is unknown. This sample gives approximately 260,000 clones in total; about 85% of them show up just once. Clones ranked in the top ten supply 3.5% to 4% of the sample. Sequencing was carried out using peripheral blood. The source is a man aged 18-30 years with active or convalescent COVID-19.

The CDR3 loop is CASSNGQGAGYGYTF. DNA of the CDR3: TGTGCCAGCAGTAACGGACAGGGGGCAGGCTATGGCTACACCTTC. This sequence joins TRBV6-5 and TRBJ1-2; 11 bases are shared with TRBD1. The germline V gene encodes CDR1 MNHEY and CDR2 SVGAGI. The CDR3 runs to 15 residues. J was trimmed by 4 bases and V by 5 bases; bases with no gene match: 6.

V usage is TRBV5-1 and J usage is TRBJ2-7; 8 nucleotides match TRBD2. Germline V gene sequence: CDR1 SGHRS, CDR2 YFSETQ. The CDR3 covers 14 residues. With V trimmed by 3 bases and J by 1 base, 3 bases remained unmatched. DNA for the CDR3: TGCGCCAGCAGCTCCGTAGCGGGGTCCTACGAGCAGTACTTC. Encoded protein: CASSSVAGSYEQYF.

The J gene is TRBJ1-1, the V gene TRBV4-1; D call uncertain. This CDR3 is 15 amino acids long. V was clipped by 5 bases and J by 5 bases, with 18 bases between them. Germline CDR1 is MGHRA and CDR2 is YSYEKL. The CDR3 DNA is TGCGCCAGCAGCGCCTTGGCGGGATCGGGTACTGAAGCTTTCTTT. Translated: CASSALAGSGTEAFF.

The genes are TRBV5-4 and TRBJ2-3; 13 nucleotides match TRBD2. The junction had 3 bases not matched to a gene; V was cut back by 5 bases and J by 6 bases. The CDR3 is 14 residues long. The germline CDR1 and CDR2 sequences are SGHNT and YYREEE (reference sequence). The CDR3 loop reads CASRRTSGGDTQYF. CDR3 nucleotides: TGTGCCAGCAGGAGGACTAGCGGGGGCGATACGCAGTATTTT.

The chain joins TRBV7-2 to TRBJ1-2, with D tentatively TRBD1 (6 bases). In germline, CDR1 is SGHTA, CDR2 FQGNSA. The V gene lost 4 bases and the J gene lost 5 bases, with 8 bases spanning the gap. CDR3 size: 12 residues. The CDR3 nucleotides are TGTGCCAGCAGCTCACAGGGATATGGCTACACCTTC. Translating it yields CASSSQGYGYTF.

V and J are TRBV29-1 and TRBJ2-3; the D gene is possibly TRBD2 (7 bases). The germline V gene encodes CDR1 SQVTM and CDR2 ANQGSEA. This CDR3 is built from 14 residues. Trimming took 7 bases from V and 6 from J, leaving 20 bases between them. The CDR3 nucleotides read TGCAGCGCCGGAATGAGGGGGGGTCAGGATACGCAGTATTTT. Translation: CSAGMRGGQDTQYF.

The chain recombines TRBV7-2 with TRBJ1-6; 7 nucleotides agree with TRBD1. The CDR3 covers 15 residues. Germline V gene sequence: CDR1 SGHTA, CDR2 FQGNSA. Trimming took 5 bases from V and 10 from J; bases not matched to a gene: 11. The CDR3 loop is CASSHGGAGGSPLHF. DNA of the CDR3: TGTGCCAGCAGCCATGGCGGGGCAGGGGGGTCACCCCTCCACTTT. The full variable domain, in which reference TRBV7-2 and TRBJ1-6 provide the parts outside the CDR3, is GAGVSQSPSNKVTEKGKDVELRCDPISGHTALYWYRQSLGQGLEFLIYFQGNSAPDKSGLPSDRFSAERTGGSVSTLTIQRTQQEDSAVYLCASSHGGAGGSPLHFGNGTRLTVT.

V and J are TRBV6-5 and TRBJ2-1; D unresolved. The CDR3 contains 14 residues. The germline gives CDR1 MNHEY, CDR2 SVGAGI. V was shortened by 5 bases and J by 8 bases, with 16 bases between the two germline ends. This CDR3 is CASSPNLDIDEQFF. CDR3 bases: TGTGCCAGCAGTCCGAATTTAGATATCGATGAGCAGTTCTTC.

In its sample, this clone was seen once. J is TRBJ1-1 and V is TRBV7-9; D is possibly TRBD1 (5 bases). Deletions cut 7 bases from V and 7 bases from J, with 13 bases between. The CDR3 consists of 12 residues. Germline CDR1 reads SEHNR; CDR2 reads FQNEAQ (reference sequence). The CDR3 reads CASTRGLREAFF. The CDR3 nucleotides read TGTGCCAGCACTAGGGGTCTACGTGAAGCTTTCTTT. Supplemented by reference TRBV7-9 and TRBJ1-1, the full variable domain reads DTGVSQNPRHKITKRGQNVTFRCDPISEHNRLYWYRQTLGQGPEFLTYFQNEAQLEKSRLLSDRFSAERPKGSFSTLEIQRTEQGDSAMYLCASTRGLREAFFGQGTRLTVV.

For this clone: One junction end disagrees with the germline gene, perhaps due to a read error. V and J are TRBV19 and TRBJ2-5; 7 nucleotides align to TRBD1. Germline-derived CDR1 and CDR2 are LNHDA and SQIVND (reference sequence). The CDR3 covers 17 residues. The CDR3 loop reads CASSYPMGQPHQETQYF. The CDR3 DNA sequence: TGTGCCAGTAGCTACCCAATGGGACAGCCCCACCAGGAGACCCAGTACTTC.

This clone was recorded a few times. The chain employs TRBV11-2 and TRBJ1-1; tentatively, D is TRBD1 (6 bases). CDR3 length: 13 residues. CDR1 and CDR2 (germline): SGHAT, FQNNGV. The germline V and J ends were trimmed by 6 bases and 5 bases, with 13 bases remaining between them. The CDR3: CASSGQISTEAFF. CDR3 coding DNA: TGTGCCAGCAGTGGACAGATTAGTACTGAAGCTTTCTTT.

V usage is TRBV18 and J usage is TRBJ1-3; D gene ambiguous. The V end was cut by 2 bases, the J end by 0 bases, with 11 bases between. The CDR3 is made up of 16 amino acids. The germline CDR1 and CDR2 sequences are KGHSH and LQKENI. In nucleotides, the CDR3 is TGTGCCAGCTCACCAGAGAACTCTGACTCTGGAAACACCATATATTTT. Protein: CASSPENSDSGNTIYF.

The sample holds a few counts of this clone. This chain uses TRBV7-9 with TRBJ1-2, with no clear D. The germline CDR1 and CDR2 sequences are SEHNR and FQNEAQ (reference sequence). Between the trimmed V and J ends, which lost 5 bases and 3 bases, there was a span of 13 bases. The CDR3 is made up of 14 amino acids. CDR3 nucleotide sequence: TGTGCCAGCAGCCCATCTACGATTGACTATGGCTACACCTTC. This gives the protein CASSPSTIDYGYTF.

The chain has TRBV14 and TRBJ2-3; 9 bases are a match to TRBD2. V lost 1 base, J lost 5 bases, and 13 bases stayed unmatched. The germline V gene has CDR1 SGHDN and CDR2 FVKESK. CDR3 length: 18 amino acids. The CDR3 spells CASSQVFSRGGTGDTQYF. CDR3 nucleotides: TGTGCCAGCAGCCAAGTTTTTTCGCGGGGGGGAACTGGAGATACGCAGTATTTT. Based on the CDR3 plus reference TRBV14 and TRBJ2-3, the full variable domain is EAGVTQFPSHSVIEKGQTVTLRCDPISGHDNLYWYRRVMGKEIKFLLHFVKESKQDESGMPNNRFLAERTGGTYSTLKVQPAELEDSGVYFCASSQVFSRGGTGDTQYFGPGTRLTVL.

The chain carries TRBV11-3 and TRBJ2-6; D possibly corresponds to TRBD2 (6 bases). Looked up from germline, CDR1 is SGHNT and CDR2 is YENEEA. Trimming pared 8 bases from V and 0 bases from J, leaving 14 bases between. The CDR3 totals 16 residues. The chain's CDR3 is CASSTGGDSGANVLTF. For the CDR3, the DNA is TGTGCCAGCTCCACCGGAGGGGACTCTGGGGCCAACGTCCTGACTTTC.

The chain uses TRBV6-1 and TRBJ1-2; TRBD1 matches at 7 bases. The germline gives CDR1 MNHNS, CDR2 SASEGT. This CDR3 is 15 amino acids long. V lost 8 bases, J lost 2 bases, and 11 bases stayed unmatched. For the CDR3, the DNA is TGTGCCAGCCAACCGCTCAGGGGGTCGAACTATGGCTACACCTTC. This encodes CASQPLRGSNYGYTF.

A note on this clone: One junction end disagrees with the germline gene, perhaps due to a read error. The chain has TRBV6-5 and TRBJ2-7; TRBD2 matches at 8 bases. This CDR3 spans 14 amino acids. Germline V gene lookup returns CDR1 MNHEY and CDR2 SVGAGI. The CDR3 DNA is TGTGCCAGCGGGACTAGTCAGGCCTCCCACGAGCAGTACTTC. It codes for CASGTSQASHEQYF.

This clone was seen a few times. The chain links TRBV28 to TRBJ2-7; no clear D. The CDR3 contains 11 residues. With 3 bases removed from V and 6 bases from J, the gap between germline ends came to 6 bases. CDR1 is MDHEN, CDR2 SYDVKM, per germline. The chain's CDR3 is CASSFQAEQYF. In nucleotides, the CDR3 is TGTGCCAGCAGTTTCCAGGCCGAGCAGTACTTC.

This chain uses TRBV5-1 with TRBJ2-3, with 11 positions matching TRBD2. The germline gives CDR1 SGHRS, CDR2 YFSETQ. Trimming at V came to 3 bases and at J to 3 bases, leaving 18 bases not matched to a gene. This CDR3 is 20 amino acids long. DNA for the CDR3: TGCGCCAGCAGCTGGGACGAGACTTATAAGACTAGCGGGATGACAGATACGCAGTATTTT. Translation gives CASSWDETYKTSGMTDTQYF.

The J gene is TRBJ1-5, the V gene TRBV25-1; no definite D call. V was cut by 6 bases and J by 3 bases, with 12 bases left in between. The CDR3 spans 14 residues. Germline V lookup: CDR1 MGHDK, CDR2 SYGVNS. CDR3 in amino acids: CASRSGGPNQPQHF. The CDR3 DNA sequence: TGTGCCAGCAGGTCGGGAGGCCCCAATCAGCCCCAGCATTTT. The full variable domain, rest sourced from reference TRBV25-1 and TRBJ1-5, is EADIYQTPRYLVIGTGKKITLECSQTMGHDKMYWYQQDPGMELHLIHYSYGVNSTEKGDLSSESTVSRIRTEHFPLTLESARPSHTSQYLCASRSGGPNQPQHFGDGTRLSIL.

V is TRBV12-5 and J is TRBJ2-1; TRBD2 aligns across 9 bases. Germline trimming cut 3 bases from V and 10 bases from J; bases unmatched to any gene: 7. From germline, CDR1 is LGHNT and CDR2 FRNRAP. The CDR3 length is 14 residues. CDR3 in DNA: TGTGCTAGTGGTTTAGCGGGAGGCCCGGGCGAGCAGTTCTTC. It codes for CASGLAGGPGEQFF.

This chain joins TRBV3-1 (or the pseudogene TRBV3-2) and TRBJ2-5, with D possibly TRBD1 on 6 matching bases. The CDR3 runs to 14 residues. The germline V and J ends were trimmed by 3 bases and 5 bases, with 13 bases remaining between them. Germline assignment: CDR1 LGHDT and CDR2 YNNKEL (reference sequence). The CDR3, as DNA: TGTGCCAGCAGCCACCCCGCCCAGGGGGAGACCCAGTACTTC. This codes for CASSHPAQGETQYF.

The genes are TRBV28 and TRBJ2-7, with 7 bases aligning to TRBD2. Germline values: CDR1 MDHEN, CDR2 SYDVKM. V lost 6 bases and J lost 2; bases outside the gene matches: 1. The CDR3 loop spans 12 amino acids. The CDR3: CASRGRAYEQYF. The DNA of the CDR3 is TGTGCCAGCAGGGGGAGGGCCTACGAGCAGTACTTC.

V usage is TRBV14 and J usage is TRBJ2-3; D not certain. Per germline, CDR1 SGHDN and CDR2 FVKESK. The V end lost 5 bases, the J end lost 2 bases, and 5 bases lay between the germline ends. This CDR3 has 12 amino acids. For the CDR3, the DNA is TGTGCCAGCAGCGACAACACAGATACGCAGTATTTT. Amino acids: CASSDNTDTQYF.

A few counts support this clone. The rearrangement links TRBV6-2 or TRBV6-3 to TRBJ2-7; perhaps TRBD1 as D (5 bases). Germline V gives CDR1 MNHEY, CDR2 SVGEGT. This CDR3 is built from 16 residues. Between the trimmed V and J ends, which lost 5 bases and 2 bases, there was a span of 19 bases. The CDR3 loop is CASSRQSGLSAYEQYF. The CDR3 nucleotides are TGTGCCAGCAGTCGACAGTCGGGTTTGTCCGCCTACGAGCAGTACTTC.

The chain couples TRBV7-2 to TRBJ2-2, with D possibly matching TRBD2 (6 bases). The CDR3 length is 17 residues. CDR1 and CDR2 (germline): SGHTA, FQGNSA. V gave up 3 bases and J gave up 6 bases, with 20 bases separating them. This CDR3 reads CASSLSSWDSSPGELFF. The CDR3 DNA sequence: TGTGCCAGCAGCTTGTCGTCTTGGGACTCAAGTCCCGGGGAGCTGTTTTTT.

The chain links TRBV27 to TRBJ1-4; D gene ambiguous. V was cut by 4 bases and J by 3 bases, with 9 bases left in between. The CDR3 length is 14 residues. Per the germline V gene, CDR1 is MNHEY and CDR2 is SMNVEV (reference sequence). CDR3 sequence: CASSYEGANEKLFF. The CDR3 DNA follows: TGTGCCAGCAGTTACGAGGGAGCTAATGAAAAACTGTTTTTT.

V is TRBV19 and J is TRBJ2-7; 14 positions match TRBD2. CDR1 is LNHDA and CDR2 is SQIVND in the germline V gene (reference sequence). Germline trimming cut 7 bases from V and 6 bases from J; bases unmatched to any gene: 17. There are 18 residues in the CDR3. In nucleotides, the CDR3 is TGTGCCAGTACTTCATCCACGACTAGCGGGGGGGCTTTTGGCGAGCAGTACTTC. Translating it yields CASTSSTTSGGAFGEQYF.

This chain links TRBV5-6 with TRBJ2-2; D possibly corresponds to TRBD1 (6 bases). The CDR3 is 15 amino acids. V lost 1 base and J lost 3, with 10 bases in between. Germline values: CDR1 SGHDT, CDR2 YYEEEE. CDR3 loop: CASSLWGPYTGELFF. In nucleotides, the CDR3 is TGTGCCAGCAGCTTGTGGGGGCCGTACACCGGGGAGCTGTTTTTT.

The rearrangement uses TRBV7-3 and TRBJ1-2, with D possibly matching TRBD1 (5 bases). The CDR3 is 13 amino acids. Germline V gives CDR1 SGHTA, CDR2 FQGTGA. Trimming cost V 1 base and J 8 bases, with 11 bases left between them. The CDR3 nucleotides are TGTGCCAGCAGCTTAATACCGACAGAAGGCTACACCTTC. This codes for CASSLIPTEGYTF.